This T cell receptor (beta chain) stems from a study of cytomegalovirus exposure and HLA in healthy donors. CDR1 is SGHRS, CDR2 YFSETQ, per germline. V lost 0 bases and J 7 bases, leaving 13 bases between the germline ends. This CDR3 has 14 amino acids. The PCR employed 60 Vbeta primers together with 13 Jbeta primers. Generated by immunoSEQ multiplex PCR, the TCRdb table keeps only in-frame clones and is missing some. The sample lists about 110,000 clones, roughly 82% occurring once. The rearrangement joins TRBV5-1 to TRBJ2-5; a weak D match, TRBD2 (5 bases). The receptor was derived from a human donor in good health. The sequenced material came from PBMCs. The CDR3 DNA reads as TGCGCCAGCAGCTTGGGTGCTCCGGACTCGACCCAGTACTTC. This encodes CASSLGAPDSTQYF.